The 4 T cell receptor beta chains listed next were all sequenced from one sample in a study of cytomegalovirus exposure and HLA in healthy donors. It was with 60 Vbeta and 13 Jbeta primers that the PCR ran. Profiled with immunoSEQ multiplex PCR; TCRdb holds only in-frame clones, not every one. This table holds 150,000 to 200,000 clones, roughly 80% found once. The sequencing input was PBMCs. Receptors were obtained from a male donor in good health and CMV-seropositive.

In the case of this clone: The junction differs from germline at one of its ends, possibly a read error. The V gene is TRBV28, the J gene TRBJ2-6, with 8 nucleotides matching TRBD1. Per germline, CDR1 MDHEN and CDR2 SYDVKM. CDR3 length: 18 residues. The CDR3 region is CASSSKDRENSGANGLTF. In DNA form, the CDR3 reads TGTGCCAGCAGTTCAAAGGACAGGGAGAACTCTGGGGCCAACGGCCTGACTTTC.

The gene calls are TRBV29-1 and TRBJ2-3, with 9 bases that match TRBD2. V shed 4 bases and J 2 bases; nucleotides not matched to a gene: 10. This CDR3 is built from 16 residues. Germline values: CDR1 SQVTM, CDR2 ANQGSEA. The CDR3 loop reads CSVGPPGLASTDTQYF. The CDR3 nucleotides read TGCAGCGTTGGGCCCCCGGGACTAGCCTCCACAGATACGCAGTATTTT.

CDR3 DNA sequence: TGCGCCAGCAGCTTTTCACAGGATAACACCGGGGAGCTGTTTTTT. It codes for CASSFSQDNTGELFF. The V and J genes are TRBV5-1 and TRBJ2-2, with a tentative D call TRBD1 (5 bases). V lost 2 bases to trimming and J lost 2 bases, with 10 bases between them. Germline V gene lookup returns CDR1 SGHRS and CDR2 YFSETQ. The CDR3 contains 15 residues.

CDR3 loop: CAISQPSGRGSYEQYF. The CDR3 DNA follows: TGTGCCATCAGCCAGCCTAGCGGGAGGGGGTCCTACGAGCAGTACTTC. The chain combines TRBV10-3 with TRBJ2-7; TRBD2 matches at 12 bases. Trimming took 6 bases from V and 1 from J; bases not matched to a gene: 7. CDR1 and CDR2 (germline): ENHRY, SYGVKD. The length of the CDR3 is 16 residues.